Presented here are 18 T cell receptor beta chains from one specimen sequenced in a study of blood T cell repertoires in COVID-19. The data were produced by immunoSEQ multiplex PCR, yet TCRdb's version contains in-frame clones alone and is incomplete. The profile shows about 200,000 clones, approximately 80% of them singletons. The sample consisted of peripheral blood. The receptors here all came from a man aged 60 to 75 with COVID-19, enrolled during active disease.

The V and J genes are TRBV7-2 and TRBJ1-4, with 8 bases identical to TRBD1. The CDR3 has 16 residues. CDR1 is SGHTA and CDR2 is FQGNSA in the germline V gene. Unmatched junction bases numbered 8, after V lost 3 bases and J lost 5 bases. The CDR3 sequence is CASSFPTGGGNEKLFF. The CDR3 DNA reads TGTGCCAGCAGCTTTCCAACAGGGGGTGGAAATGAAAAACTGTTTTTT.

The chain is built from TRBV29-1 and TRBJ1-5, with D possibly matching TRBD1 (6 bases). Trimming took 3 bases from V and 4 from J, leaving 13 bases between them. This CDR3 comprises 14 residues. Germline CDR1 reads SQVTM; CDR2 reads ANQGSEA. DNA for the CDR3: TGCAGCGTTGAGACAGGTGCTGGAAATCAGCCCCAGCATTTT. Translated, it gives CSVETGAGNQPQHF.

This clone is a singleton in its sample. The chain uses TRBV30 and TRBJ1-1; D is undetermined. Germline CDR1 is GTSNPN and CDR2 is SVGIG (reference sequence). The V end lost 2 bases, the J end lost 3 bases, and 10 bases lay between the germline ends. This CDR3 has 13 residues. The CDR3 reads CAWSISPDTEAFF. As DNA, the CDR3 is TGTGCCTGGAGTATTAGCCCGGACACTGAAGCTTTCTTT.

The chain carries TRBV5-1 and TRBJ2-6; D possibly corresponds to TRBD2 (5 bases). Trimming pared 2 bases from V and 4 bases from J, leaving 13 bases between. The CDR3 runs 16 residues. The germline V gene has CDR1 SGHRS and CDR2 YFSETQ. CDR3 protein: CASSFGSLYGANVLTF. The CDR3 coding sequence is TGCGCCAGCAGCTTTGGGAGTCTGTACGGGGCCAACGTCCTGACTTTC. Based on the CDR3 plus reference TRBV5-1 and TRBJ2-6, the full variable domain is KAGVTQTPRYLIKTRGQQVTLSCSPISGHRSVSWYQQTPGQGLQFLFEYFSETQRNKGNFPGRFSGRQFSNSRSEMNVSTLELGDSALYLCASSFGSLYGANVLTFGAGSRLTVL.

The chain uses TRBV10-2 and TRBJ1-3, with D hard to call. Per germline, CDR1 WSHSY and CDR2 SAAADI. CDR3 length equals 15 residues. V was trimmed by 6 bases and J by 0 bases, leaving 12 bases between them. The CDR3 DNA reads as TGCGCCAGCAGAACCGGACTGAGCTCTGGAAACACCATATATTTT. Amino acid sequence: CASRTGLSSGNTIYF.

A remark on this clone: A junction end diverges from the germline sequence, so it may reflect a read error. The V and J genes are TRBV5-6 and TRBJ1-2; TRBD1 might be the D (6 bases). This CDR3 contains 14 residues. Germline lookup yields CDR1 SGHDT and CDR2 YYEEEE. The CDR3 DNA reads as TGTGCCGGCAGCTGGGGGCAGGGAATCTATGGCTACACCTTC. Protein product: CAGSWGQGIYGYTF.

The chain employs TRBV5-1 and TRBJ1-1; 7 bases are shared with TRBD1. The germline gives CDR1 SGHRS, CDR2 YFSETQ. The V and J ends lost 1 base and 7 bases, in that order; junction bases with no gene match: 10. This CDR3 is 15 amino acids long. The CDR3 DNA is TGCGCCAGCAGCTTGAGTTTAGGGGGCTCCGATGAAGCTTTCTTT. This codes for CASSLSLGGSDEAFF.

The rearrangement joins TRBV28 to TRBJ1-4, with TRBD1 identical over 9 bases. Trimming took 2 bases from V and 8 from J; bases not matched to a gene: 6. Per germline, CDR1 MDHEN and CDR2 SYDVKM. This CDR3 spans 15 amino acids. The CDR3 bases are TGTGCCAGCAGTTTAGGGGGACAGGGTAACGAAAAACTGTTTTTT. Translating it yields CASSLGGQGNEKLFF.

This rearrangement joins TRBV28 to TRBJ1-5; no clear D gene. The CDR3 length is 13 residues. Germline V CDR1 and CDR2: MDHEN, SYDVKM. V lost 2 bases and J lost 5, with 7 bases in between. In nucleotides, the CDR3 is TGTGCCAGCAGTTTACCCAGGTATCAGCCCCAGCATTTT. Amino acids: CASSLPRYQPQHF.

This clone was seen more than once but under ten times. This chain connects TRBV4-1 to TRBJ1-1; unclear D gene. This CDR3 contains 14 residues. Germline loops: CDR1 MGHRA, CDR2 YSYEKL. V shed 0 bases and J shed 10 bases, with 15 bases lying between them. The CDR3 nucleotides read TGCGCCAGCAGCCAAGAAGTAAGTCCTTACGGAGCTTTCTTT. Translation: CASSQEVSPYGAFF.

The chain uses TRBV7-8 and TRBJ1-5; TRBD1 matches at 10 bases. This CDR3 region has 16 residues. J gave up 0 bases and V 1 base, and 0 bases lay outside the gene matches. Germline loops: CDR1 SGHVS, CDR2 FQNEAQ. CDR3 in amino acids: CASSLGDRGSNQPQHF. The CDR3 DNA reads as TGTGCCAGCAGCTTAGGGGACAGGGGTAGCAATCAGCCCCAGCATTTT.

This clone occurred once. This chain connects TRBV6-5 to TRBJ1-5, with 7 positions matching TRBD1. The CDR3 covers 15 residues. The germline V gene encodes CDR1 MNHEY and CDR2 SVGAGI. V trimming: 6 bases; J trimming: 0 bases; junction bases outside the gene matches: 5. Here the CDR3 DNA reads TGTGCCAGCAGACAAGGGACAGTTAGCAATCAGCCCCAGCATTTT. Protein: CASRQGTVSNQPQHF.

This clone was found a few times. V is TRBV12-3 or TRBV12-4 and J is TRBJ2-7; D is possibly TRBD1 (5 bases). CDR3 length: 13 amino acids. Between the trimmed V and J ends, which lost 6 bases and 7 bases, there was a span of 16 bases. The CDR3 loop is CASSPISPGEQYF. CDR3 nucleotides: TGTGCCAGCAGCCCGATTAGTCCAGGGGAGCAGTACTTC.

The chain has TRBV4-2 and TRBJ2-1; 7 bases fit TRBD2. There are 15 residues in the CDR3. The ends lost 3 bases at V and 6 bases at J; junction bases unmatched: 8. The germline V gene has CDR1 LGHNA and CDR2 YNFKEQ. The CDR3 here is CASSHGAGTTNEQFF. Written as DNA, the CDR3 is TGTGCCAGCAGCCATGGCGCTGGGACTACCAATGAGCAGTTCTTC.

V usage is TRBV19 and J usage is TRBJ2-2, with 11 bases aligning to TRBD2. The CDR3 sequence is 17 residues long. Germline V lookup: CDR1 LNHDA, CDR2 SQIVND (reference sequence). J lost 4 bases, V lost 4 bases, and 8 bases had no gene match. In DNA, the CDR3 is TGTGCCAGTAGTAGCCGTAGCGGGAGGGGGACCACCGGGGAGCTGTTTTTT. This gives the protein CASSSRSGRGTTGELFF.

The J gene is TRBJ2-3, the V gene TRBV18; 8 bases fit TRBD1. Germline CDR1 and CDR2: KGHSH and LQKENI. This CDR3 spans 14 amino acids. V shed 4 bases and J 7 bases; nucleotides not matched to a gene: 7. The CDR3 nucleotides are TGTGCCAGCTCACTAGGACAGGGACGGAATACGCAGTATTTT. This encodes CASSLGQGRNTQYF.

The V and J genes are TRBV21-1 and TRBJ1-5; TRBD1, the table's D call, was not compared with the DNA. TRBV21-1 is designated a pseudogene. CDR3 length: 15 amino acids. The CDR3 protein is CASSKAGTEGQPQHF. The CDR3, as DNA: TGTGCCAGCAGCAAAGCGGGGACAGAGGGTCAGCCCCAGCATTTT.

The chain uses TRBV5-6 and TRBJ2-5; tentative D call: TRBD1 (6 bases). V was shortened by 3 bases and J by 1 base, with 13 bases between the two germline ends. This CDR3 has 15 residues. CDR1 is SGHDT, CDR2 YYEEEE, per germline. CDR3 DNA: TGTGCCAGCAGCTCAATTGACAGGATCCAAGAGACCCAGTACTTC. This encodes CASSSIDRIQETQYF.